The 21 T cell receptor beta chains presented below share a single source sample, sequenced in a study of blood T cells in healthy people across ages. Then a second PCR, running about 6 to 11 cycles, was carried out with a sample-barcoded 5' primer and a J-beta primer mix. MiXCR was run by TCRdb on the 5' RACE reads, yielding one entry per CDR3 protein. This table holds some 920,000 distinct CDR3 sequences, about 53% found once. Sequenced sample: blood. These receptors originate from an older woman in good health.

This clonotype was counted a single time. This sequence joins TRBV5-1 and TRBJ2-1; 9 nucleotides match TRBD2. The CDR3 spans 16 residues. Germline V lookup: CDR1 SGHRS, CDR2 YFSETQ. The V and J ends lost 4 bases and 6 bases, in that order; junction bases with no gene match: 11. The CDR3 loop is CASSRQIAGVVNEQFF. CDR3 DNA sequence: TGCGCCAGCAGCCGACAAATAGCGGGAGTCGTCAATGAGCAGTTCTTC.

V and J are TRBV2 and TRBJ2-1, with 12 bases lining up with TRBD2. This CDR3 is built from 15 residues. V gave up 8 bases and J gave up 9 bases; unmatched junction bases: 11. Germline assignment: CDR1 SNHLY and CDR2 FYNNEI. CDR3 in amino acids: CASAQVASGRGEQFF. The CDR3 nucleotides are TGTGCCAGCGCCCAGGTGGCTAGCGGGAGGGGTGAGCAGTTCTTC.

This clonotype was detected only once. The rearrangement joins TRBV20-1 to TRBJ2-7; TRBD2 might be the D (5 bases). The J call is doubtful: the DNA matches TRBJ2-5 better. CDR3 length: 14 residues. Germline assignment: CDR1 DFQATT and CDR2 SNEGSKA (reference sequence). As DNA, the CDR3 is TGCAGTGCCAGATCACTAGGCGGCGGGGAGACCCAGTACTTC. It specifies CSARSLGGGETQYF.

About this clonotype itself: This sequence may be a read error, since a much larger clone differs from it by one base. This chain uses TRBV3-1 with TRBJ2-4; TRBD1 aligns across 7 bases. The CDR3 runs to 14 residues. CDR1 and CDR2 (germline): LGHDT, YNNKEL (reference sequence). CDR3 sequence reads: CASGQGQDKNIQYF. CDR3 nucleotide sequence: TGTGCCAGCGGCCAAGGACAGGACAAAAACATTCAGTACTTC. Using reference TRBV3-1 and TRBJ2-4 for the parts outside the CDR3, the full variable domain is DTAVSQTPKYLVTQMGNDKSIKCEQNLGHDTMYWYKQDSKKFLKIMFSYNNKELIINETVPNRFSPKSPDKAHLNLHINSLELGDSAVYFCASGQGQDKNIQYFGAGTRLSVL.

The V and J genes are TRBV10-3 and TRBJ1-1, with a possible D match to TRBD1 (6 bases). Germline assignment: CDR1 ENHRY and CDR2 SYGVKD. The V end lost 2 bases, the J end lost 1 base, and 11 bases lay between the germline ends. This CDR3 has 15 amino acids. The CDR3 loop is CAISEPGHSNTEAFF. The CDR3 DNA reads TGTGCCATCAGTGAGCCGGGACATTCGAACACTGAAGCTTTCTTT.

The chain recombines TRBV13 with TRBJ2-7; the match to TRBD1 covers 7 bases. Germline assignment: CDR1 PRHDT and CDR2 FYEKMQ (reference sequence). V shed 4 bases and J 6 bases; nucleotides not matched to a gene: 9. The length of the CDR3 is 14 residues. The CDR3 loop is CASSSDREVSEQYF. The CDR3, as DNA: TGTGCCAGCAGCTCCGACAGGGAAGTTAGCGAGCAGTACTTC.

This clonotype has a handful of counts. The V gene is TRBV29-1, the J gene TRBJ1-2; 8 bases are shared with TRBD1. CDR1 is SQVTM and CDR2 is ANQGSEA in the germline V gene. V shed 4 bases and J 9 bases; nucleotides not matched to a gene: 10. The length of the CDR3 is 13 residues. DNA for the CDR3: TGCAGCGTTGCGGGGTGGCAGGGGGCGCGCTACACCTTC. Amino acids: CSVAGWQGARYTF.

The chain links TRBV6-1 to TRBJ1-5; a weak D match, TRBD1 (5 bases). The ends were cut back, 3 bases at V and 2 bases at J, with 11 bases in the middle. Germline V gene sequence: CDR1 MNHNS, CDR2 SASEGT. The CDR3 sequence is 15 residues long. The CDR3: CASSDWGRGNQPQHF. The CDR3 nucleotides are TGTGCCAGCAGTGACTGGGGACGCGGCAATCAGCCCCAGCATTTT.

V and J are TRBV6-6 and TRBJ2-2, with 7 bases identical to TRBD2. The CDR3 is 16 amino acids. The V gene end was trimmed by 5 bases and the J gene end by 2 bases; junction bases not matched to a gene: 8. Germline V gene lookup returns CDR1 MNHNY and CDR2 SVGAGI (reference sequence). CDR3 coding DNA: TGTGCCAGCAGTCGGGGCCTAGCGGTTAACACCGGGGAGCTGTTTTTT. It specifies CASSRGLAVNTGELFF.

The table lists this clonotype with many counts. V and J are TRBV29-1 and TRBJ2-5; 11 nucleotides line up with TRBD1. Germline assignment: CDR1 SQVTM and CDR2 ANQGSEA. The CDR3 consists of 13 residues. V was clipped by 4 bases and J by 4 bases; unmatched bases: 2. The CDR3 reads CSVGGTGGETQYF. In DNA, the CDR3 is TGCAGCGTTGGAGGGACAGGGGGAGAGACCCAGTACTTC.

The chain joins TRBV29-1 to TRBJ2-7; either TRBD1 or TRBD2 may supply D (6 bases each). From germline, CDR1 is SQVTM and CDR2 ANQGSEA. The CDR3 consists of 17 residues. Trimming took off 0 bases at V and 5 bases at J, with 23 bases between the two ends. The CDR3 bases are TGCAGCGTTGAAGATGGGGAGGTTGCGGGGACAATAGACGAGCAGTACTTC. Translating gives CSVEDGEVAGTIDEQYF.

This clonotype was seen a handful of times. In DNA, the CDR3 is TGTGCCAGCAGCTTCCCTTCCGGGACCGCCGGTGGCTACACCTTC. Translation: CASSFPSGTAGGYTF. The gene calls are TRBV11-2 and TRBJ1-2; possibly TRBD1 for D (5 bases). CDR1 SGHAT and CDR2 FQNNGV come from the germline V gene. V shed 3 bases and J shed 7 bases, with 18 bases lying between them. This CDR3 is built from 15 residues.

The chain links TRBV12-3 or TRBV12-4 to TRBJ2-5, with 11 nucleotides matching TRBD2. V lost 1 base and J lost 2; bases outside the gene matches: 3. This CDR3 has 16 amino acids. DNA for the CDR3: TGTGCCAGCAGTTTAGACAGGACTAGCGGGCAAGAGACCCAGTACTTC. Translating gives CASSLDRTSGQETQYF.

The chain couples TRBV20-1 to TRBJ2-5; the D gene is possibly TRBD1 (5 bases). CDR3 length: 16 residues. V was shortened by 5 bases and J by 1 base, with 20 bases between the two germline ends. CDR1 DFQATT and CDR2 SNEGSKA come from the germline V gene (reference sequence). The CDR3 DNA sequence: TGCAGTGCTGGACGACAGAAGATTGGAATCCAAGAGACCCAGTACTTC. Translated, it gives CSAGRQKIGIQETQYF.

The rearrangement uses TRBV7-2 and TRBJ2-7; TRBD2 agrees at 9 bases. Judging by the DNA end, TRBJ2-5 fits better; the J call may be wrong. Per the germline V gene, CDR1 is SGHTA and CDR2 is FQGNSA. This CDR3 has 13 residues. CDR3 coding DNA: TGTGCCAGCAGCTCTAGCGGGAAAGAGACCCAGTACTTC. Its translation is CASSSSGKETQYF.

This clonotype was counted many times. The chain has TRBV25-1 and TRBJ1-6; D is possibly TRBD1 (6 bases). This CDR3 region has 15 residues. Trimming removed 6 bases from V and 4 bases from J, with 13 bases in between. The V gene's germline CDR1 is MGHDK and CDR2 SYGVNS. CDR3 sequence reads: CASREGGLYNSPLHF. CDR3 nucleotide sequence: TGTGCCAGCAGGGAAGGGGGACTTTATAATTCACCCCTCCACTTT.

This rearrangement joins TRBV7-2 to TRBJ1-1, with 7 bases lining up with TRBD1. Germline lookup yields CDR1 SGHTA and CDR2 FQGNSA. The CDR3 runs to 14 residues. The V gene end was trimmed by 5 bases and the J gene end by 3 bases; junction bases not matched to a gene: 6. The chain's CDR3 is CASSPDRVYTEAFF. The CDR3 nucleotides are TGTGCCAGCAGCCCAGACAGGGTTTACACTGAAGCTTTCTTT.

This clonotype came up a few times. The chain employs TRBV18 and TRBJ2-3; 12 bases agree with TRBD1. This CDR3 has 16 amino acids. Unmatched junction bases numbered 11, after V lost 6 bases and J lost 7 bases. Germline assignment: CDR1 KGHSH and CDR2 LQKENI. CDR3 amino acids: CASSRIRDRGLYTQYF. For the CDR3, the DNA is TGTGCCAGCTCTCGGATCCGGGACAGGGGGCTTTATACGCAGTATTTT. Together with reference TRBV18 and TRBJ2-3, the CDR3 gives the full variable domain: NAGVMQNPRHLVRRRGQEARLRCSPMKGHSHVYWYRQLPEEGLKFMVYLQKENIIDESGMPKERFSAEFPKEGPSILRIQQVVRGDSAAYFCASSRIRDRGLYTQYFGPGTRLTVL.

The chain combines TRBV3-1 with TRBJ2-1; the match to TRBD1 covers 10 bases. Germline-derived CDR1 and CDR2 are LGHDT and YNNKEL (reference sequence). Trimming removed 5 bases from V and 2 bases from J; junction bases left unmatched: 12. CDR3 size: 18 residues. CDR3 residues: CASSLGAYGTGAYNEQFF. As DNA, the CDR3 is TGTGCCAGCAGCTTGGGTGCGTACGGGACAGGGGCCTACAATGAGCAGTTCTTC.

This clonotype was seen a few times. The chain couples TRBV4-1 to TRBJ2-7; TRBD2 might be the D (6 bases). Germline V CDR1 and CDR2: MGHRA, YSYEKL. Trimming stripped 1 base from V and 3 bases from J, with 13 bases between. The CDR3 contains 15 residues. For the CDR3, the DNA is TGCGCCAGCAGCCAAGGGGGCGGGGCCTTCTACGAGCAGTACTTC. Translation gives CASSQGGGAFYEQYF.

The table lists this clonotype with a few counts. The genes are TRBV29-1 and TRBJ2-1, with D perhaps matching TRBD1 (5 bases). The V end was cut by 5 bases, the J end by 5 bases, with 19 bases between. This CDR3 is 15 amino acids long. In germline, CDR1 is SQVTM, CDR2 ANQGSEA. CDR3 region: CSVRPTTANNNEQFF. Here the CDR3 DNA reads TGCAGCGTTCGACCGACGACAGCGAATAACAATGAGCAGTTCTTC.